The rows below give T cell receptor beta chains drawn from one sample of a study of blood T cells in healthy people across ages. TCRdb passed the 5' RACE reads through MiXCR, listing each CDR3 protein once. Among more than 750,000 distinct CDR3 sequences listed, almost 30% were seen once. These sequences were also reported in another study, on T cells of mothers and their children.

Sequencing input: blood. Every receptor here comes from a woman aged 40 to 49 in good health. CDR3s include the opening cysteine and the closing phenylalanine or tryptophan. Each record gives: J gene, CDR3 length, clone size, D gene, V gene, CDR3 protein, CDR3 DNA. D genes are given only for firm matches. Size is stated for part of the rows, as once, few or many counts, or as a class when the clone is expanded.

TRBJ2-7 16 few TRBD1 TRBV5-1 CASSLGTGTGLYEQYF TGCGCCAGCAGCTTGGGGACGGGGACAGGGCTATACGAGCAGTACTTC
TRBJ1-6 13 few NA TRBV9 CASSGANNSPLHF TGTGCCAGTTCCGGGGCCAATAATTCACCCCTCCACTTT
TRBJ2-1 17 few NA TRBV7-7 CASSQGAQGRSNNEQFF TGTGCTAGCAGCCAAGGGGCCCAGGGACGTTCTAACAATGAGCAGTTCTTC
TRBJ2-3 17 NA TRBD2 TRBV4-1 CASSQEGSGGGTDTQYF TGCGCCAGCAGCCAAGAAGGTAGCGGGGGGGGCACAGATACGCAGTATTTT
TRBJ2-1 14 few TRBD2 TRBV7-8 CASSWERGLHEQFF TGTGCCAGCAGCTGGGAGCGGGGGCTCCATGAGCAGTTCTTC
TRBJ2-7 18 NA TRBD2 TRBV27 CASSSTGLGLALSYEQYF TGTGCCAGCAGTTCTACGGGGTTGGGACTAGCGTTATCCTACGAGCAGTACTTC
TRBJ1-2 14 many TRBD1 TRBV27 CASRRTGSNYGYTF TGTGCCAGCCGACGGACAGGGTCTAACTATGGCTACACCTTC
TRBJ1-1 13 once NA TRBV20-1 CSARVGYGTEAFF TGCAGTGCTAGGGTGGGGTACGGCACTGAAGCTTTCTTT
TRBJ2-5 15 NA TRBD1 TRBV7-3 CASSFGTGEGETQYF TGTGCCAGCAGCTTCGGGACAGGGGAAGGAGAGACCCAGTACTTC
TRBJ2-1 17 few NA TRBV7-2 CTSSVTPMTSSYNEQFF TGTACCAGCAGCGTCACCCCCATGACTAGCTCCTACAATGAGCAGTTCTTC
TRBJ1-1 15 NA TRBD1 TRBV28 CASSPGDRENTEAFF TGTGCCAGCAGTCCAGGGGACAGGGAGAACACTGAAGCTTTCTTT
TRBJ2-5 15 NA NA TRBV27 CASSLRRLTQETQYF TGTGCCAGCAGTTTACGGCGACTAACGCAAGAGACCCAGTACTTC
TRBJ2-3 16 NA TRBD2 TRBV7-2 CASSFRSGASTDTQYF TGTGCCAGCAGCTTCAGAAGCGGGGCAAGCACAGATACGCAGTATTTT
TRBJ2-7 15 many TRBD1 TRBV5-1 CASSARQGPSYEQYF TGCGCCAGCAGCGCCCGACAGGGGCCCTCCTACGAGCAGTACTTC
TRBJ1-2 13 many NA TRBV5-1 CASSFGDDYGYTF TGCGCCAGCAGCTTCGGGGACGACTATGGCTACACCTTC
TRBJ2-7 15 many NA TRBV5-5 CASSLEALPSYEQYF TGTGCCAGCAGCTTGGAAGCGTTACCCTCCTACGAGCAGTACTTC
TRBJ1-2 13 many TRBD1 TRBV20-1 CSAREQGYYGYTF TGCAGTGCTAGAGAACAGGGGTACTATGGCTACACCTTC
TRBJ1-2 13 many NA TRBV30 CAWSGGVGAGYTF TGTGCCTGGAGCGGAGGGGTCGGGGCAGGCTACACCTTC
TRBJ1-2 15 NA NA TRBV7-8 CASSLAPRGGYGYTF TGTGCCAGCAGCTTAGCGCCAAGAGGGGGCTATGGCTACACCTTC
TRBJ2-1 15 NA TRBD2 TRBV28 CASSPWTSGGNEQFF TGTGCCAGCAGTCCGTGGACTAGCGGGGGCAATGAGCAGTTCTTC
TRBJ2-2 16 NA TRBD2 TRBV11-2 CACSSYSGGGTGELFF TGTGCCTGCAGCTCATATAGTGGGGGGGGAACCGGGGAGCTGTTTTTT
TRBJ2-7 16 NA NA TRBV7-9 CASSLFGAGAYNEQYF TGTGCCAGCAGCTTGTTCGGGGCTGGCGCCTACAATGAGCAGTACTTC
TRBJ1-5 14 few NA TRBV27 CASSLSTTGQPQHF TGTGCCAGCAGTTTATCCACCACGGGTCAGCCCCAGCATTTT
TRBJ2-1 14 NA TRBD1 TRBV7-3 CASSSEQGYNEQFF TGTGCCAGCAGCTCAGAACAGGGGTACAATGAGCAGTTCTTC
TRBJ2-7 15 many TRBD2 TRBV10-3 CATDTRTRSSYEQYF TGTGCCACCGATACTCGGACTAGATCCTCCTACGAGCAGTACTTC
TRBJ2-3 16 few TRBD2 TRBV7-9 CASTLTSGGAGDAQYF TGTGCCAGCACGCTGACTAGCGGGGGGGCTGGAGATGCGCAGTATTTT
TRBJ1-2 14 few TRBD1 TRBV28 CASRPGQGPYGYTF TGTGCCAGCAGACCGGGACAGGGGCCTTATGGCTACACCTTC
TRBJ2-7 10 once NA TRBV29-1 CSVVLAEQYF TGCAGCGTTGTCTTGGCCGAGCAGTACTTC
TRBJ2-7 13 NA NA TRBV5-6 CASSFEQLYEQYF TGTGCCAGCAGCTTTGAGCAGCTCTACGAGCAGTACTTC
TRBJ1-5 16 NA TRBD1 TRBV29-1 CSLDRGGNFSDQPQHF TGCAGCCTAGACAGGGGAGGAAATTTTAGCGATCAGCCCCAGCATTTT
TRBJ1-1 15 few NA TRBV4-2 CASSQDRSMNTEAFF TGTGCCAGCAGCCAAGACCGGTCCATGAACACTGAAGCTTTCTTT
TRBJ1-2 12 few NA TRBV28 CASSTQGPTYTF TGTGCCAGCAGTACTCAGGGGCCAACCTACACCTTC
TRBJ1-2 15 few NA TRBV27 CASRDFDGEFGGYTF TGTGCCAGCCGAGATTTTGACGGCGAATTTGGAGGCTACACCTTC
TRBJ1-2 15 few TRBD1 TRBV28 CASSSGQGASDGYTF TGTGCCAGCAGTTCGGGACAGGGGGCATCCGATGGCTACACCTTC
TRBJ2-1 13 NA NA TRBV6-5 CASSYNGVGEQFF TGTGCCAGCAGTTATAACGGGGTGGGTGAGCAGTTCTTC
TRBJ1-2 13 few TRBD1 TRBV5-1 CASSWTGNEGYTF TGCGCCAGCAGCTGGACAGGGAATGAGGGCTACACCTTC
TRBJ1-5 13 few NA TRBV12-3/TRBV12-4 CASSAPDEQPQHF TGTGCCAGCAGTGCCCCCGACGAGCAGCCCCAGCATTTT
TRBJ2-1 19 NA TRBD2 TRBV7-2 CASWTLSGTSGKGGNEQFF TGTGCCAGCTGGACCCTTTCCGGGACTAGCGGAAAAGGGGGCAATGAGCAGTTCTTC
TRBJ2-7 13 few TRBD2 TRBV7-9 CASSHRTSGEQYF TGTGCCAGCAGCCACCGGACTAGCGGCGAGCAGTACTTC
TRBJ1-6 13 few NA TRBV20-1 CSAPAYYNSPLHF TGCAGTGCTCCGGCCTACTATAATTCACCCCTCCACTTT
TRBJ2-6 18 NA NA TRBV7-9 CASSPRWVIRSGANVLTF TGTGCCAGCAGCCCGCGGTGGGTGATCCGCTCTGGGGCCAACGTCCTGACTTTC
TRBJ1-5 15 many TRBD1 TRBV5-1 CASSLTGGVGQPQHF TGCGCCAGCAGCTTGACAGGGGGAGTCGGTCAGCCCCAGCATTTT
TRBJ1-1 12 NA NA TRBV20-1 CSARDPRDRAFF TGCAGTGCTAGAGATCCCCGGGACCGAGCTTTCTTT
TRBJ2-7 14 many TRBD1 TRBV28 CASSWGQGSYEQYF TGTGCCAGCAGTTGGGGACAGGGATCCTACGAGCAGTACTTC
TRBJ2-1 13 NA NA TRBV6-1 CASSELSSNEQFF TGTGCCAGCAGTGAACTTTCTTCCAATGAGCAGTTCTTC
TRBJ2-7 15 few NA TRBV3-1 CASSQGPASTYEQYF TGTGCCAGCAGCCAAGGGCCCGCCAGCACCTACGAGCAGTACTTC
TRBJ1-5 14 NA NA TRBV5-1 CASSLMGGNQPQHF TGCGCCAGCAGCTTGATGGGGGGGAATCAGCCCCAGCATTTT
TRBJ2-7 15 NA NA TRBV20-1 CSARGVGTATYEQYF TGCAGTGCTAGAGGAGTGGGGACTGCTACCTACGAGCAGTACTTC
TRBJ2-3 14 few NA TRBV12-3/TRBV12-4 CASSPVSSTDTQYF TGTGCCAGCAGTCCGGTTTCTAGCACAGATACGCAGTATTTT
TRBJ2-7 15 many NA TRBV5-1 CASSLGQALTYEQYF TGCGCCAGCAGCTTGGGGCAGGCCCTCACCTACGAGCAGTACTTC
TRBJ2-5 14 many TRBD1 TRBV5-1 CASSLGQRGETQYF TGCGCCAGCAGCCTGGGACAGAGGGGAGAGACCCAGTACTTC
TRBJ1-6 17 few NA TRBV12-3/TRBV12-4 CASSFSNWSSYNSPLHF TGTGCCAGCAGTTTTTCCAACTGGAGCTCCTATAATTCACCCCTCCACTTT
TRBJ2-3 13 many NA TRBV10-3 CAISESGRDTQYF TGTGCCATCAGTGAGTCGGGTCGGGATACGCAGTATTTT
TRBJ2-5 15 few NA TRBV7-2 CASSYGGEIGETQYF TGTGCCAGCAGCTATGGAGGAGAAATAGGAGAGACCCAGTACTTC